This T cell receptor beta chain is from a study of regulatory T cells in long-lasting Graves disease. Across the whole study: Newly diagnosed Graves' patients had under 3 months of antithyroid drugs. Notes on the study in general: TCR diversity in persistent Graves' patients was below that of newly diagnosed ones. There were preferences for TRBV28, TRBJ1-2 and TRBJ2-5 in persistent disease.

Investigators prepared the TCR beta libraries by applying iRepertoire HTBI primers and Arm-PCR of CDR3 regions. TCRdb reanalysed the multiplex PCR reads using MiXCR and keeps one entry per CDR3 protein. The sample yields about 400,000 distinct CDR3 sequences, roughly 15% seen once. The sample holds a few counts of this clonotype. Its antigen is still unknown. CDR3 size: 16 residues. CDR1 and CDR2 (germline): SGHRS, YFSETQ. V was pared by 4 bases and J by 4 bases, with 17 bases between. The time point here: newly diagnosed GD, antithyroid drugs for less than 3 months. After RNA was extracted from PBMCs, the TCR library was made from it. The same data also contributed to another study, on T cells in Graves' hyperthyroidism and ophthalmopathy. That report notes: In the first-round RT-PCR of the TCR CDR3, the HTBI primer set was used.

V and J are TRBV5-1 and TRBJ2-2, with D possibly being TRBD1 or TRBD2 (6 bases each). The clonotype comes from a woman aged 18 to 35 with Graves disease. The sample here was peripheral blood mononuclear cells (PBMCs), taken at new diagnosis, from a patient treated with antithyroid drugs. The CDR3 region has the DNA TGCGCCAGCAGCCCTGTGGGGGGCATGCCCACCGGGGAGCTGTTTTTT. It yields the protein CASSPVGGMPTGELFF.